This passage covers 20 T cell receptor beta chains from one sample sequenced in a study of ipilimumab plus nivolumab after autologous stem cell transplantation (dated by TCRdb to the early 2020s). Library prep was done by the immunoSEQ multiplex PCR assay. TCRdb holds this immuneACCESS table with in-frame rearrangements only. Some clones are missing; in checked studies, unresolved V genes explain under half, and the rest has no known cause. The sample has roughly 15,000 clones on record, about 80% of them singletons. The biggest ten clones account for about a tenth of the sample. The material was PBMCs, obtained in a trial of ipilimumab plus nivolumab as post-transplant consolidation. The receptors originated from a male donor with diffuse large B-cell lymphoma.

The chain is built from TRBV30 and TRBJ2-3; possible D gene TRBD2, 5 bases. The germline gives CDR1 GTSNPN, CDR2 SVGIG (reference sequence). The CDR3 has 14 residues. Trimming removed 1 base at V and 2 bases at J, with 10 bases between. The CDR3 DNA reads TGTGCCTGGAGTGGCAGCGGAGACACAGATACGCAGTATTTT. Translating it yields CAWSGSGDTDTQYF.

The V and J genes are TRBV6-5 and TRBJ2-1; TRBD1 matches 7 bases. The V segment lost 2 bases and the J segment 5 bases; nucleotides outside the gene matches: 9. This CDR3 has 16 residues. CDR1 is MNHEY, CDR2 SVGAGI, per germline. CDR3 nucleotides: TGTGCCAGCAGTTACGTGACAGGGTCAATCGACAATGAGCAGTTCTTC. It is translated as CASSYVTGSIDNEQFF.

V is TRBV7-2 and J is TRBJ1-5; no reliable D call. Trimming removed 1 base at V and 6 bases at J, with 13 bases between. The CDR3 loop spans 15 amino acids. The V gene's germline CDR1 is SGHTA and CDR2 FQGNSA. The CDR3 loop is CASSLVWGEGQPQHF. The CDR3 DNA reads TGTGCCAGCAGCTTAGTTTGGGGTGAAGGTCAGCCCCAGCATTTT. The full variable domain, in which reference TRBV7-2 and TRBJ1-5 provide the parts outside the CDR3, is GAGVSQSPSNKVTEKGKDVELRCDPISGHTALYWYRQSLGQGLEFLIYFQGNSAPDKSGLPSDRFSAERTGGSVSTLTIQRTQQEDSAVYLCASSLVWGEGQPQHFGDGTRLSIL.

The chain links TRBV19 to TRBJ1-1, with a weak D call TRBD1 (5 bases). V was shortened by 5 bases and J by 3 bases, with 16 bases between the two germline ends. Germline V gene lookup returns CDR1 LNHDA and CDR2 SQIVND (reference sequence). There are 15 residues in the CDR3. DNA for the CDR3: TGTGCCAGTAGTTCGGTGGGCGGGGGAGACACTGAAGCTTTCTTT. It codes for CASSSVGGGDTEAFF. Variable domain in full (rest from reference TRBV19 and TRBJ1-1): DGGITQSPKYLFRKEGQNVTLSCEQNLNHDAMYWYRQDPGQGLRLIYYSQIVNDFQKGDIAEGYSVSREKKESFPLTVTSAQKNPTAFYLCASSSVGGGDTEAFFGQGTRLTVV.

The V gene is TRBV7-6, the J gene TRBJ1-1; D is undetermined. The germline V gene encodes CDR1 SGHVS and CDR2 FNYEAQ. The V end was cut by 2 bases, the J end by 1 base, with 5 bases between. The CDR3 has 13 residues. The CDR3 protein is CASSLSSNTEAFF. DNA for the CDR3: TGTGCCAGCAGCTTAAGTTCGAACACTGAAGCTTTCTTT. The entire variable domain, with the rest obtained from reference TRBV7-6 and TRBJ1-1, is as follows: GAGVSQSPRYKVTKRGQDVALRCDPISGHVSLYWYRQALGQGPEFLTYFNYEAQQDKSGLPNDRFSAERPEGSISTLTIQRTEQRDSAMYRCASSLSSNTEAFFGQGTRLTVV.

The V gene is TRBV7-2, the J gene TRBJ2-5; D gene unclear. Trimming shortened V by 2 bases and J by 1 base, and 5 bases separated the two germline ends. This CDR3 is 13 amino acids long. The germline CDR1 and CDR2 sequences are SGHTA and FQGNSA. In DNA form, the CDR3 reads TGTGCCAGCAGCTTATTGGCCCAAGAGACCCAGTACTTC. Translation gives CASSLLAQETQYF.

The genes are TRBV7-9 and TRBJ2-1; TRBD1 matches at 7 bases. The CDR3 has 14 amino acids. Germline CDR1 and CDR2: SEHNR and FQNEAQ (reference sequence). The ends lost 5 bases at V and 4 bases at J; junction bases unmatched: 5. CDR3 sequence (DNA): TGTGCCAGCAGCCCCGGGACAGAGTACAATGAGCAGTTCTTC. It translates to CASSPGTEYNEQFF.

This clone was seen only once. This chain connects TRBV27 to TRBJ1-1; D is undetermined. Trimming took 2 bases from V and 1 from J, leaving 5 bases between them. The CDR3 has 13 amino acids. Per germline, CDR1 MNHEY and CDR2 SMNVEV (reference sequence). The CDR3 DNA reads TGTGCCAGCAGTTTAATGTGGAACACTGAAGCTTTCTTT. The encoded protein is CASSLMWNTEAFF.

This chain joins TRBV19 and TRBJ1-1, with TRBD1 matching 11 bases. Germline V gene data show CDR1 as LNHDA and CDR2 as SQIVND (reference sequence). This CDR3 contains 16 residues. V lost 5 bases to trimming and J lost 5 bases; unmatched junction nucleotides: 10. This CDR3 is CASSEIEGTGGTEAFF. CDR3 nucleotides: TGTGCCAGTAGTGAGATAGAGGGGACAGGGGGAACTGAAGCTTTCTTT.

V gene TRBV11-2 combines with J gene TRBJ2-3; possible D gene TRBD1, 5 bases. The germline V and J ends were trimmed by 1 base and 0 bases, with 14 bases remaining between them. The CDR3 loop spans 17 amino acids. Germline CDR1 is SGHAT and CDR2 is FQNNGV. The CDR3 nucleotides read TGTGCCAGCAGCTTAGGGGTTTGGGGCCTTAGCACAGATACGCAGTATTTT. This encodes CASSLGVWGLSTDTQYF.

The chain links TRBV2 to TRBJ2-2, with TRBD2 matching 11 bases. Germline V gene sequence: CDR1 SNHLY, CDR2 FYNNEI. This CDR3 is 15 amino acids long. The junction had 2 bases not matched to a gene; V was cut back by 5 bases and J by 3 bases. This CDR3 reads CASSLLAGDTGELFF. The CDR3 region has the DNA TGTGCCAGCAGTCTACTAGCGGGAGACACCGGGGAGCTGTTTTTT.

This clone appeared a few times. Distinct nucleotide sequences in the sample also encode this CDR3. The chain combines TRBV5-5 with TRBJ1-4, with a tentative D call TRBD1 (6 bases). CDR3 size: 14 residues. Germline loops: CDR1 SGHKS, CDR2 YYEKEE (reference sequence). The V and J ends lost 4 bases and 5 bases respectively, with 12 bases between them. This CDR3 reads CASSLDSLNEKLFF. The CDR3 DNA reads TGTGCCAGCAGCCTGGACAGCCTAAATGAAAAACTGTTTTTT.

The J gene is TRBJ1-6, the V gene TRBV7-8, with D possibly TRBD1 on 5 matching bases. The CDR3 length is 15 residues. Germline values: CDR1 SGHVS, CDR2 FQNEAQ. The V end lost 5 bases, the J end lost 11 bases, and 19 bases lay between the germline ends. This CDR3 reads CASSLQGGSGPPLHF. The CDR3 coding sequence is TGTGCCAGCAGCCTCCAGGGAGGTTCCGGGCCACCCCTCCACTTT.

A word on this clone: Other DNA sequences in the same sample also yield this CDR3. V usage is TRBV6-6 and J usage is TRBJ2-7; tentatively, D is TRBD1 (5 bases). The V gene's germline CDR1 is MNHNY and CDR2 SVGAGI (reference sequence). The ends were cut back, 6 bases at V and 3 bases at J, with 9 bases in the middle. This CDR3 spans 12 amino acids. CDR3 residues: CASRTDSYEQYF. CDR3 DNA: TGTGCCAGCAGGACTGACAGCTACGAGCAGTACTTC.

The chain links TRBV5-4 to TRBJ1-1; possibly TRBD1 for D (5 bases). V lost 5 bases and J 8 bases, leaving 19 bases between the germline ends. The CDR3 loop spans 14 amino acids. Germline V lookup: CDR1 SGHNT, CDR2 YYREEE (reference sequence). The CDR3 bases are TGTGCCAGCAGTCCGACCGGGGCGTCAGGGGAAGCTTTCTTT. It is translated as CASSPTGASGEAFF.

The chain carries TRBV30 and TRBJ1-1, with no clear D. The V gene lost 2 bases and the J gene lost 8 bases, with 9 bases spanning the gap. The CDR3 has 11 residues. The germline CDR1 and CDR2 sequences are GTSNPN and SVGIG (reference sequence). CDR3 loop: CAWSSTGEAFF. The DNA of the CDR3 is TGTGCCTGGAGTTCGACTGGAGAAGCTTTCTTT.

CDR3 in DNA: TGTGCCTGGAGTGTAGGGGTTAACGACATTCAGTACTTC. It is translated as CAWSVGVNDIQYF. This chain joins TRBV30 and TRBJ2-4; the D gene is possibly TRBD1 (5 bases). In germline, CDR1 is GTSNPN, CDR2 SVGIG (reference sequence). The V gene lost 0 bases and the J gene lost 8 bases, with 11 bases spanning the gap. The CDR3 consists of 13 residues.

This clone was observed a few times. This chain uses TRBV5-4 with TRBJ1-1; perhaps TRBD1 as D (5 bases). This CDR3 is 12 amino acids long. Germline CDR1 and CDR2: SGHNT and YYREEE (reference sequence). The V gene lost 0 bases and the J gene lost 10 bases, with 10 bases spanning the gap. The CDR3, as DNA: TGTGCCAGCAGCTTGGCCCCCGGGGGAGCTTTCTTT. Translating it yields CASSLAPGGAFF.

This chain connects TRBV2 to TRBJ1-6; D unresolved. This CDR3 comprises 15 residues. The V and J ends lost 9 bases and 10 bases respectively, with 22 bases between them. CDR1 is SNHLY and CDR2 is FYNNEI in the germline V gene. The DNA of the CDR3 is TGTGCCAGTGACCACCCGGAGGGCGTCGACTCACCCCTCCACTTT. This codes for CASDHPEGVDSPLHF.

V and J are TRBV7-2 and TRBJ2-1; no reliable D call. CDR1 and CDR2 from the germline V gene are SGHTA and FQGNSA. The CDR3 sequence is 15 residues long. Trimming pared 2 bases from V and 0 bases from J, leaving 8 bases between. CDR3 amino acids: CASSLFESSYNEQFF. CDR3 bases: TGTGCCAGCAGCTTATTCGAGAGCTCCTACAATGAGCAGTTCTTC.